A selection of T cell receptor beta chains follows, all from one sample in a study of T cell responses to AZD1222 COVID-19 vaccine. Generated by immunoSEQ multiplex PCR, the TCRdb table keeps only in-frame clones and is missing some. The sample lists 95,000 to 150,000 clones, roughly 87% occurring once. The source material was peripheral blood, sampled on day 0 of AZD1222 vaccination. These receptors originate from an adult in good health. Both conserved end residues are part of each CDR3. D genes are given only for firm matches. Some rows mark clone size as missing; the rest say once, few, many or name a class of expanded clone.

J | size | V | D | CDR3 | DNA
TRBJ1-6 | . | TRBV5-1 | . | CASSFEHPGQSNSPLHF | TGCGCCAGCAGCTTTGAACATCCGGGGCAGAGTAATTCACCCCTCCACTTT
TRBJ2-7 | . | TRBV7-3 | . | CASSPTRSLHEQYF | TGTGCCAGCAGCCCAACGCGTTCTCTCCACGAGCAGTACTTC
TRBJ2-3 | . | TRBV5-1 | TRBD2 | CASSLAPTSGNIDTQYF | TGCGCCAGCAGCTTGGCCCCGACTAGCGGGAATATCGATACGCAGTATTTT
TRBJ2-1 | once | TRBV5-1 | . | CASSLDGMSSYNEQFF | TGCGCCAGCAGCTTGGACGGCATGAGCTCCTACAATGAGCAGTTCTTC
TRBJ2-1 | . | TRBV24-1 | TRBD1 | CATSDTGGPLNEQFF | TGTGCCACCAGTGATACAGGGGGCCCTTTGAATGAGCAGTTCTTC
TRBJ2-3 | once | TRBV2 | TRBD1 | CASSAQQGSTDTQYF | TGTGCCAGCAGTGCTCAACAGGGGTCCACAGATACGCAGTATTTT
TRBJ1-5 | . | TRBV6-2/TRBV6-3 | . | CASSQTSNQPQHF | TGTGCCAGCAGTCAGACTAGCAATCAGCCCCAGCATTTT
TRBJ2-7 | . | TRBV28 | . | CASSPPLKAQYF | TGTGCCAGCAGCCCGCCCCTTAAGGCGCAGTACTTC
TRBJ2-1 | . | TRBV4-1 | TRBD2 | CASSQTLTSPRFF | TGCGCCAGCAGCCAAACCCTGACTAGCCCGCGGTTCTTC
TRBJ2-1 | once | TRBV2 | TRBD2 | CASKVSRTSGPYNEQFF | TGTGCCAGCAAGGTATCAAGGACTAGCGGGCCCTACAATGAGCAGTTCTTC
TRBJ1-1 | . | TRBV29-1 | . | CSVGTVNTEAFF | TGCAGCGTCGGGACGGTCAACACTGAAGCTTTCTTT
TRBJ2-7 | few | TRBV4-2 | TRBD2 | CASSQDEGGGGYEQYF | TGTGCCAGCAGCCAAGATGAGGGCGGGGGGGGTTACGAGCAGTACTTC
TRBJ1-2 | . | TRBV5-4 | . | CASSLAQGLYGYTF | TGTGCCAGCAGCTTGGCCCAGGGTCTCTATGGCTACACCTTC
TRBJ2-5 | . | TRBV19 | . | CASSDREGETQYF | TGTGCCAGTAGTGACAGGGAGGGAGAGACCCAGTACTTC
TRBJ2-5 | few | TRBV11-3 | . | CASSLLTVQETQYF | TGTGCCAGCAGCTTACTGACAGTACAAGAGACCCAGTACTTC
TRBJ1-2 | . | TRBV28 | TRBD1 | CASSRDRKTYGYTF | TGTGCCAGCAGTCGGGACAGGAAGACTTATGGCTACACCTTC
TRBJ2-3 | few | TRBV6-2/TRBV6-3 | TRBD2 | CASSYSMASGARVPLTDTQYF | TGTGCCAGCAGTTACTCGATGGCTAGCGGGGCCCGTGTACCTCTCACAGATACGCAGTATTTT
TRBJ2-1 | . | TRBV19 | . | CASSPTDYNEQFF | TGTGCCAGTAGCCCTACAGATTACAATGAGCAGTTCTTC